The 23 T cell receptor beta chains presented below share a single source sample, sequenced in a study of T cell clonotyping in hematopoietic cell transplantation. The time point: recipient sample about 28 days before transplant, after cytoreduction. Clones were read by immunoSEQ multiplex PCR, and TCRdb kept only the in-frame ones, dropping some. The profile shows around 7,000 clones, 70% to 90% of them singletons. The sample here was peripheral blood mononuclear cells, taken before stem cell transplant. The receptors were sampled from a man younger than 45 with acute myeloid leukemia. Some clones in this sample may be carry-over from other donors' samples.

This clone was observed a single time. This sequence joins TRBV19 and TRBJ2-7; 7 bases line up with TRBD1. CDR1 LNHDA and CDR2 SQIVND come from the germline V gene (reference sequence). CDR3 length: 15 amino acids. The V gene end was trimmed by 1 base and the J gene end by 0 bases; junction bases not matched to a gene: 3. Here the CDR3 reads CASSIATGNSYEQYF. The CDR3 DNA is TGTGCCAGTAGTATAGCGACAGGGAACTCCTACGAGCAGTACTTC.

This clone was recorded once. The chain carries TRBV2 and TRBJ2-7, with TRBD2 matching over 11 bases. CDR1 is SNHLY, CDR2 FYNNEI, per germline. V lost 6 bases, J lost 0 bases, and 7 bases stayed unmatched. The CDR3 spans 16 residues. The CDR3 DNA sequence: TGTGCCAGCAGGGAACTAGCGGGAGACACCTCCTACGAGCAGTACTTC. This translates into CASRELAGDTSYEQYF.

V and J are TRBV7-9 and TRBJ1-1; D remains ambiguous. CDR1 SEHNR and CDR2 FQNEAQ come from the germline V gene (reference sequence). V lost 1 base, J lost 4 bases, and 7 bases lay in between. The CDR3 is 13 amino acids. Here the CDR3 DNA reads TGTGCCAGCAGCTTAGGCGGGAGCACTGAAGCTTTCTTT. Translation: CASSLGGSTEAFF.

V usage is TRBV6-1 and J usage is TRBJ2-3, with 7 bases aligning to TRBD1. Losses at the gene ends were 6 bases for V and 1 base for J; bases not matched to a gene: 4. Germline CDR1 and CDR2: MNHNS and SASEGT. This CDR3 region has 14 residues. CDR3 sequence reads: CASSVTGGTDTQYF. CDR3 coding DNA: TGTGCCAGCAGCGTAACAGGGGGCACAGATACGCAGTATTTT.

This clone has only one observation. The rearrangement uses TRBV10-1 and TRBJ2-3; D is unclear. The CDR3 is 14 residues long. V lost 3 bases, J lost 4 bases, and 11 bases lay in between. In germline, CDR1 is WNHNN, CDR2 SYGVQD (reference sequence). CDR3: CASSEGRISDTQYF. The CDR3 DNA reads TGCGCCAGCAGTGAAGGACGGATATCAGATACGCAGTATTTT.

The V call is TRBV7-9, the J call TRBJ1-3; 7 positions match TRBD1. Per germline, CDR1 SEHNR and CDR2 FQNEAQ (reference sequence). The CDR3 loop spans 16 amino acids. The V and J ends lost 8 bases and 4 bases, in that order; junction bases with no gene match: 14. The CDR3 region has the DNA TGTGCCAGCGGAGAACAGGGGCCCGAAGGAGGAAACACCATATATTTT. Protein sequence: CASGEQGPEGGNTIYF.

The rearrangement uses TRBV30 and TRBJ2-7; TRBD1 agrees at 7 bases. After removal of 1 base from V and 2 bases from J, the junction contained 5 bases not matched to a gene. The CDR3 has 14 residues. Germline lookup yields CDR1 GTSNPN and CDR2 SVGIG (reference sequence). CDR3 protein: CAWSAQGSTYEQYF. In DNA, the CDR3 is TGTGCCTGGAGTGCACAGGGGTCCACCTACGAGCAGTACTTC.

This clone was seen only once. The V gene is TRBV6-1, the J gene TRBJ1-5; TRBD1 matches 7 bases. The CDR3 is 13 amino acids. Germline V lookup: CDR1 MNHNS, CDR2 SASEGT. V lost 6 bases to trimming and J lost 7 bases; unmatched junction nucleotides: 6. DNA for the CDR3: TGTGCCAGCAGCTTACAGGGGCGCCAGCCCCAGCATTTT. This gives the protein CASSLQGRQPQHF.

V and J are TRBV19 and TRBJ1-1, with D unclear. The CDR3 spans 15 residues. Per the germline V gene, CDR1 is LNHDA and CDR2 is SQIVND (reference sequence). Trimming stripped 0 bases from V and 1 base from J, with 9 bases between. CDR3 sequence reads: CASSIDYIRNTEAFF. The CDR3 nucleotides are TGTGCCAGTAGTATAGATTATATCAGGAACACTGAAGCTTTCTTT.

This clone was seen once. V and J are TRBV5-4 and TRBJ2-7, with 10 bases aligning to TRBD2. The CDR3 length is 15 residues. J gave up 1 base and V 4 bases, and 5 bases lay outside the gene matches. Germline CDR1 is SGHNT and CDR2 is YYREEE (reference sequence). CDR3 DNA sequence: TGTGCCAGCAGCGGAGCGGGAGGGCTTTCCTACGAGCAGTACTTC. As protein: CASSGAGGLSYEQYF.

V is TRBV5-4 and J is TRBJ1-1; 7 nucleotides line up with TRBD1. The CDR3 totals 15 residues. Germline V gene data show CDR1 as SGHNT and CDR2 as YYREEE (reference sequence). J lost 0 bases, V lost 4 bases, and 6 bases had no gene match. The CDR3 region is CASSTLQGLNTEAFF. As DNA, the CDR3 is TGTGCCAGCAGCACCTTACAGGGGCTGAACACTGAAGCTTTCTTT. Supplemented by reference TRBV5-4 and TRBJ1-1, the full variable domain reads ETGVTQSPTHLIKTRGQQVTLRCSSQSGHNTVSWYQQALGQGPQFIFQYYREEENGRGNFPPRFSGLQFPNYSSELNVNALELDDSALYLCASSTLQGLNTEAFFGQGTRLTVV.

This chain joins TRBV7-9 and TRBJ2-2; perhaps TRBD2 as D (6 bases). The CDR3 is 15 amino acids. The V end was cut by 5 bases, the J end by 5 bases, with 15 bases between. CDR1 and CDR2 from the germline V gene are SEHNR and FQNEAQ (reference sequence). The CDR3 reads CASSRASGTTGELFF. The DNA for the CDR3 is TGTGCCAGCAGCCGAGCTTCGGGGACTACCGGGGAGCTGTTTTTT. The entire variable domain, with the rest obtained from reference TRBV7-9 and TRBJ2-2, is as follows: DTGVSQNPRHKITKRGQNVTFRCDPISEHNRLYWYRQTLGQGPEFLTYFQNEAQLEKSRLLSDRFSAERPKGSFSTLEIQRTEQGDSAMYLCASSRASGTTGELFFGEGSRLTVL.

This chain links TRBV10-3 with TRBJ1-2; 7 nucleotides line up with TRBD1. Trimming removed 2 bases from V and 8 bases from J; junction bases left unmatched: 8. Germline V gene lookup returns CDR1 ENHRY and CDR2 SYGVKD. The CDR3 consists of 14 residues. The CDR3, as DNA: TGTGCCATCAGTGAGCCGACAGGGATGAGAGGCTACACCTTC. Its translation: CAISEPTGMRGYTF.

This clone was found once. The CDR3 bases are TGTGCCAGCGGTGGGGGGGGTTACTCCTACGAGCAGTACTTC. Translation: CASGGGGYSYEQYF. The gene calls are TRBV6-5 and TRBJ2-7; 7 bases fit TRBD2. The CDR3 totals 14 residues. CDR1 and CDR2 (germline): MNHEY, SVGAGI. The junction had 7 bases not matched to a gene; V was cut back by 8 bases and J by 0 bases.

This chain joins TRBV14 and TRBJ1-1; D gene uncertain. Per germline, CDR1 SGHDN and CDR2 FVKESK. The CDR3 consists of 13 residues. V was clipped by 2 bases and J by 5 bases, with 9 bases between them. The CDR3 here is CASSQIIETEAFF. CDR3 bases: TGTGCCAGCAGCCAAATAATAGAGACTGAAGCTTTCTTT.

V is TRBV2 and J is TRBJ1-2; TRBD1 aligns across 9 bases. Unmatched junction bases numbered 9, after V lost 8 bases and J lost 8 bases. Germline assignment: CDR1 SNHLY and CDR2 FYNNEI. This CDR3 comprises 13 residues. CDR3 sequence: CASQRQGVGGYTF. CDR3 sequence (DNA): TGTGCCAGCCAACGACAGGGGGTAGGAGGCTACACCTTC.

The J gene is TRBJ1-5, the V gene TRBV28; D remains unclear. Deletions cut 5 bases from V and 0 bases from J, with 5 bases between. In germline, CDR1 is MDHEN, CDR2 SYDVKM. The CDR3 extends over 13 amino acids. CDR3 in amino acids: CASSRDSNQPQHF. The CDR3 DNA sequence: TGTGCCAGCAGTCGAGATAGCAATCAGCCCCAGCATTTT.

A word on this clone: The same CDR3 also results from other DNA sequences found in this sample. The chain links TRBV7-6 to TRBJ2-7, with a weak D call TRBD2 (5 bases). Per the germline V gene, CDR1 is SGHVS and CDR2 is FNYEAQ. The CDR3 covers 12 residues. Trimming stripped 3 bases from V and 7 bases from J, with 10 bases between. The CDR3 spells CASSLGDREQYF. The CDR3 DNA reads TGTGCCAGCAGCTTGGGAGACCGAGAGCAGTACTTC. Looking up the rest from reference TRBV7-6 and TRBJ2-7 gives the full variable domain: GAGVSQSPRYKVTKRGQDVALRCDPISGHVSLYWYRQALGQGPEFLTYFNYEAQQDKSGLPNDRFSAERPEGSISTLTIQRTEQRDSAMYRCASSLGDREQYFGPGTRLTVT.

The chain combines TRBV30 with TRBJ2-7, with D possibly matching TRBD1 (6 bases). Germline CDR1 reads GTSNPN; CDR2 reads SVGIG (reference sequence). Between the trimmed V and J ends, which lost 4 bases and 5 bases, there was a span of 12 bases. The CDR3 length is 12 residues. The CDR3 bases are TGTGCCTGGACAGGGGTGAGCGACGAGCAGTACTTC. This encodes CAWTGVSDEQYF.

This chain uses TRBV30 with TRBJ1-4; D is possibly TRBD1 (5 bases). The CDR3 is 12 amino acids. The germline gives CDR1 GTSNPN, CDR2 SVGIG (reference sequence). Trimming pared 5 bases from V and 10 bases from J, leaving 14 bases between. DNA of the CDR3: TGTGCCTGGGATAGGGGAGAGGGAAAACTGTTTTTT. Translated: CAWDRGEGKLFF.

The J gene is TRBJ2-2, the V gene TRBV7-2; 7 nucleotides match TRBD1. The CDR3 spans 15 residues. V lost 5 bases and J lost 1; bases outside the gene matches: 4. Germline-derived CDR1 and CDR2 are SGHTA and FQGNSA. CDR3 coding DNA: TGTGCCAGCAGCCTAAGGACAGGGAACACCGGGGAGCTGTTTTTT. Translated, it gives CASSLRTGNTGELFF.

The chain is built from TRBV19 and TRBJ2-2, with D possibly being TRBD2 (5 bases). The V and J ends lost 5 bases and 1 base respectively, with 14 bases between them. The germline gives CDR1 LNHDA, CDR2 SQIVND (reference sequence). The CDR3 consists of 16 residues. The CDR3: CASSRERPQNTGELFF. The CDR3, as DNA: TGTGCCAGTAGTCGAGAGCGGCCACAGAACACCGGGGAGCTGTTTTTT.

This clone occurred a few times. The chain combines TRBV2 with TRBJ2-7; D uncertain. The CDR3 totals 12 residues. Germline CDR1 and CDR2: SNHLY and FYNNEI. Between the trimmed V and J ends, which lost 4 bases and 4 bases, there was a span of 8 bases. The chain's CDR3 is CASSALGYEQYF. The CDR3 nucleotides read TGTGCCAGCAGTGCATTAGGGTACGAGCAGTACTTC.